The rows below give T cell receptor beta chains drawn from one sample of a study of blood T cell repertoires in COVID-19. Method: immunoSEQ multiplex PCR; TCRdb's copy keeps in-frame clones and lacks some. Among 250,000 to 350,000 clones listed, roughly nine tenths were seen once. The specimen was peripheral blood. The receptors originated from a woman aged 40 to 50 who had recovered from COVID-19. Both conserved end residues are part of each CDR3. Clone size appears in some rows only: once, few, many, or a class for an expanded clone.

V gene: TRBV5-1; clone size: -; CDR3 protein: CASQADNEQFF
V gene: TRBV19; clone size: -; CDR3 protein: CASRIQGGNQPQHF
V gene: TRBV18; clone size: -; CDR3 protein: CASSPPGDRGYEQYF
V gene: TRBV7-8; clone size: -; CDR3 protein: CASSWDRVGTGELFF
V gene: TRBV7-3; clone size: -; CDR3 protein: CASSRSGSSYNEQFF
V gene: TRBV6-5; clone size: -; CDR3 protein: CASSLTGGRTEAFF
V gene: TRBV3-1/TRBV3-2; clone size: -; CDR3 protein: CASSQEPARAAQYF
V gene: TRBV9; clone size: -; CDR3 protein: CASSVGPAGGELFF
V gene: TRBV18; clone size: -; CDR3 protein: CASSTGQGPDTQYF
V gene: TRBV5-1; clone size: once; CDR3 protein: CASSNRGGTEAFF
V gene: TRBV2; clone size: -; CDR3 protein: CSAGNEKLFF
V gene: TRBV11-2; clone size: few; CDR3 protein: CASSLSSTYEQYF
V gene: TRBV19; clone size: -; CDR3 protein: CASSIFFRQGDEETQYF
V gene: TRBV18; clone size: -; CDR3 protein: CASSLSAASTDTQYF
V gene: TRBV21-1; clone size: -; CDR3 protein: CASSKYSLYTLF
V gene: TRBV15; clone size: -; CDR3 protein: CATSRDRGRTEAFF
V gene: TRBV6-5; clone size: -; CDR3 protein: CASSPGQGRQPQHF
V gene: TRBV7-9; clone size: few; CDR3 protein: CASSLAGGERSPLHF
V gene: TRBV28; clone size: -; CDR3 protein: CASRLTPSYEQYF
V gene: TRBV5-1; clone size: -; CDR3 protein: CASSLDGLSYGYTF
V gene: TRBV7-9; clone size: -; CDR3 protein: CASSLVLAGHNEQFF
V gene: TRBV5-1; clone size: -; CDR3 protein: CASSWAGPGSPQHF
V gene: TRBV11-3; clone size: -; CDR3 protein: CASSRPTGVGYTF
V gene: TRBV7-6; clone size: -; CDR3 protein: CASSPVGGGRVGSNEQFF
V gene: TRBV4-1; clone size: -; CDR3 protein: CASSQATSGGNTGELFF
V gene: TRBV9; clone size: -; CDR3 protein: CASSVGGDGTQYF
V gene: TRBV12-3/TRBV12-4; clone size: -; CDR3 protein: CASRLAQETQYF
V gene: TRBV7-9; clone size: once; CDR3 protein: CASSLGLGQLNTGELFF
V gene: TRBV19; clone size: once; CDR3 protein: CASTRGTSGSQGYQQFF
V gene: TRBV28; clone size: few; CDR3 protein: CASRTDRELSNQPQHF
V gene: TRBV9; clone size: -; CDR3 protein: CASSAGTAHGYTF
V gene: TRBV13; clone size: -; CDR3 protein: CASRAGVGEAFF
V gene: TRBV5-1; clone size: -; CDR3 protein: CASSFGQGVGNYGYTF
V gene: TRBV2; clone size: -; CDR3 protein: CASSDPPSGSKDEQFF
V gene: TRBV7-2; clone size: -; CDR3 protein: CASSSRTGGKTF
V gene: TRBV18; clone size: -; CDR3 protein: CASSPIWATNTDTQYF
V gene: TRBV27; clone size: -; CDR3 protein: CASSPSGLAGGLYEQYF
V gene: TRBV19; clone size: once; CDR3 protein: CASSPDSYNEQFF
V gene: TRBV28; clone size: -; CDR3 protein: CASSSGLAGVADTQYF
V gene: TRBV19; clone size: many; CDR3 protein: CASSIDLAGETYEQYF
V gene: TRBV10-1; clone size: -; CDR3 protein: CASSDTASGRAKNTGELFF
V gene: TRBV28; clone size: -; CDR3 protein: CASNRLNYNEQFF
V gene: TRBV9; clone size: -; CDR3 protein: CASSVGAGSGGGELFF
V gene: TRBV28; clone size: once; CDR3 protein: CASRLRGEQYF
V gene: TRBV27; clone size: -; CDR3 protein: CASSSSGLAASGNEQYF
V gene: TRBV21-1; clone size: -; CDR3 protein: CASSKGGVVDTEAFF
V gene: TRBV5-1; clone size: -; CDR3 protein: CASSGAGVSYNEQFF
V gene: TRBV9; clone size: -; CDR3 protein: CASSAGVAGDETQYF
V gene: TRBV14; clone size: -; CDR3 protein: CASSQLPARGNEQFF
V gene: TRBV11-2; clone size: -; CDR3 protein: CASSLAGDRTQPQHF
V gene: TRBV10-3; clone size: -; CDR3 protein: CAISPGQGPSYEQYF
V gene: TRBV5-1; clone size: -; CDR3 protein: CASSPSGREIYEQYF